This T cell receptor beta chain was found in a study of human thymus T cells. Study-level findings and limits: Within thymic and blood repertoires, V and J gene usage appeared to be biased.

Method: immunoSEQ multiplex PCR; TCRdb's copy keeps in-frame clones and lacks some. Here the sample spans about 130,000 clones, around 94% being singletons. The length of the CDR3 is 21 residues. Per germline, CDR1 SGHTA and CDR2 FQGTGA. Trimming at V came to 5 bases and at J to 3 bases, leaving 28 bases not matched to a gene. Corrective heart surgery yielded the resections from which the thymus tissue came. Samples came from healthy Finnish infants during open corrective cardiac surgery. Concerning this clone: Its target is not known.

The TCR was taken from a boy under two years old with a congenital heart defect but otherwise immunologically healthy. The chain has TRBV7-3 and TRBJ2-7, with 7 positions matching TRBD2. Sequenced material: thymus tissue. The DNA of the CDR3 is TGTGCCAGCAGCCCAAACGTCGCAATTCCGGGAGGCGACAACTTAAGCTACGAGCAGTACTTC. Protein sequence: CASSPNVAIPGGDNLSYEQYF.